This T cell receptor beta chain was profiled in a study of blood T cell repertoires in COVID-19. Overall study: There were acute and convalescent COVID-19 samples, and they came from the United States, Italy and Spain. T cells, B-cell-depleted T cells, or PBMCs provided the cDNA or gDNA that served as material.

Original data processing: Estimation of nucleated cell counts was performed using reference gene primer amplification. Profiling relied on immunoSEQ multiplex PCR, and the TCRdb table lists in-frame clones only, not all of them. The V and J calls and clone size were taken over from that table, and D and trimming were inferred from the DNA. The table records 150,000 to 250,000 clones, roughly 83% of them present only once. The CDR3 length is 13 residues. Germline CDR1 reads SEHNR; CDR2 reads FQNEAQ (reference sequence). The J segment lost 5 bases and the V segment lost 2 bases, leaving 2 bases of the junction unmatched.

This receptor was identified in a woman aged 40 to 50 with COVID-19, enrolled during active disease. The material sequenced was peripheral blood. This chain uses TRBV7-9 with TRBJ2-5; 7 nucleotides agree with TRBD1. CDR3 in amino acids: CASSLQTGETQYF. The CDR3 DNA reads as TGTGCCAGCAGCTTACAGACAGGGGAGACCCAGTACTTC.